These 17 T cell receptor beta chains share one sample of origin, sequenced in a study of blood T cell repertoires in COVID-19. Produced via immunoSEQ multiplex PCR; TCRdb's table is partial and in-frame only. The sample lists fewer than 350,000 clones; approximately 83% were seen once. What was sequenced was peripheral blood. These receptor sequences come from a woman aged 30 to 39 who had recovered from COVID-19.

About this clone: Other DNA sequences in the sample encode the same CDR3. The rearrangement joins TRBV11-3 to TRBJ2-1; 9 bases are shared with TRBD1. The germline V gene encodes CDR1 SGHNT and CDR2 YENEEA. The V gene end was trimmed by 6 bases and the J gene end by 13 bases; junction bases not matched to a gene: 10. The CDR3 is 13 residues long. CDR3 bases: TGTGCCAGCAGAAGACAGGGGGAACTAGCTCAGTTCTTC. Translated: CASRRQGELAQFF.

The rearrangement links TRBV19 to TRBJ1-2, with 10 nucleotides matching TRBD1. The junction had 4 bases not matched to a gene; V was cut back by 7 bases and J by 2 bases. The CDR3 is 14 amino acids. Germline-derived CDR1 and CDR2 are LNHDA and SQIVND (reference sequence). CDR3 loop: CASNTGQGNYGYTF. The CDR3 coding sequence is TGTGCCAGTAATACGGGACAGGGGAACTATGGCTACACCTTC. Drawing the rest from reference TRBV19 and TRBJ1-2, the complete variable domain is DGGITQSPKYLFRKEGQNVTLSCEQNLNHDAMYWYRQDPGQGLRLIYYSQIVNDFQKGDIAEGYSVSREKKESFPLTVTSAQKNPTAFYLCASNTGQGNYGYTFGSGTRLTVV.

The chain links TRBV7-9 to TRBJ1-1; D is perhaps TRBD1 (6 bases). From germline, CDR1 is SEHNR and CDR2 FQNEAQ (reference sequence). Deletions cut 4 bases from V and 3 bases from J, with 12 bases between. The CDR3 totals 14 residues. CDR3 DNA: TGTGCCAGCAGCTCACCGGGACACTACACTGAAGCTTTCTTT. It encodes CASSSPGHYTEAFF.

The DNA for the CDR3 is TGCGCCAGCAGTACGCGACAAGGGGGCAGCTATGGCTACACCTTC. Its translation: CASSTRQGGSYGYTF. This chain joins TRBV5-1 and TRBJ1-2, with 7 nucleotides matching TRBD1. CDR1 is SGHRS and CDR2 is YFSETQ in the germline V gene. The ends lost 5 bases at V and 4 bases at J; junction bases unmatched: 11. This CDR3 region has 15 residues.

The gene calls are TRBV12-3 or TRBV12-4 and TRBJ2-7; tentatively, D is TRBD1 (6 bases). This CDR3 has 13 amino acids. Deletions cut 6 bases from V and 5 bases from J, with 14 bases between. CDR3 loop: CASRDTGPHEQYF. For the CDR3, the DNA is TGTGCCAGCAGGGACACAGGGCCCCACGAGCAGTACTTC.

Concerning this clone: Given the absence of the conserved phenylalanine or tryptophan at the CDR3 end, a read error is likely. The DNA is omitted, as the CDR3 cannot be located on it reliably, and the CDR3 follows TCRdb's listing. CDR3 sequence reads: CASLASGANLL. This chain connects TRBV19 to TRBJ1-1; the D call in the table, TRBD1, was not verified against the DNA. The CDR3 contains 11 residues when both ends are counted. Germline CDR1 LNHDA, CDR2 SQIVND (reference sequence).

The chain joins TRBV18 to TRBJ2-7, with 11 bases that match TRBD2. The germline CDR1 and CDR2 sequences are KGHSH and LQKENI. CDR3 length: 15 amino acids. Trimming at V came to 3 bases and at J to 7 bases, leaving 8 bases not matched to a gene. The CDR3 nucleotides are TGTGCCAGCTCACCCCTTAGCGGGAGGGCCGAAGAGCAGTACTTC. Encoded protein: CASSPLSGRAEEQYF.

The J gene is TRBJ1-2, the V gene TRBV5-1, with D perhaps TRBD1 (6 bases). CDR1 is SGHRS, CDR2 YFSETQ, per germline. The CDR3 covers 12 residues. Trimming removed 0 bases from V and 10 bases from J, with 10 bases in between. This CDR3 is CASSLAQGPYTF. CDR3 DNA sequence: TGCGCCAGCAGCTTGGCTCAGGGGCCCTACACCTTC. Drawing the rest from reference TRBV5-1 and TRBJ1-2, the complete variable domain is KAGVTQTPRYLIKTRGQQVTLSCSPISGHRSVSWYQQTPGQGLQFLFEYFSETQRNKGNFPGRFSGRQFSNSRSEMNVSTLELGDSALYLCASSLAQGPYTFGSGTRLTVV.

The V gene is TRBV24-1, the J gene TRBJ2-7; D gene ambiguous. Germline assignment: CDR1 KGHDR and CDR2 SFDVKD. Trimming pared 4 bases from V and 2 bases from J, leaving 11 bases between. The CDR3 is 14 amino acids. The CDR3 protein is CATSDHQVPYEQYF. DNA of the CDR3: TGTGCCACCAGTGACCACCAGGTTCCCTACGAGCAGTACTTC.

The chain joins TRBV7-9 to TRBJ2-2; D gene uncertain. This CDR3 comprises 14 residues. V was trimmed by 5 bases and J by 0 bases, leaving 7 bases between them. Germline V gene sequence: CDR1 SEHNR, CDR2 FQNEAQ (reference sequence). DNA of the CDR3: TGTGCCAGCAGCCCCGTTGCGAACACCGGGGAGCTGTTTTTT. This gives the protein CASSPVANTGELFF.

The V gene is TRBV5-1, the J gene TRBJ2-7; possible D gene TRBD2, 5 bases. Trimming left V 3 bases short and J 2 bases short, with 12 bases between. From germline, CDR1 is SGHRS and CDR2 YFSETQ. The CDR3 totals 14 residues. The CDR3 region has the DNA TGCGCCAGCAGCTCTTACCGGGGTACCTACGAGCAGTACTTC. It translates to CASSSYRGTYEQYF.

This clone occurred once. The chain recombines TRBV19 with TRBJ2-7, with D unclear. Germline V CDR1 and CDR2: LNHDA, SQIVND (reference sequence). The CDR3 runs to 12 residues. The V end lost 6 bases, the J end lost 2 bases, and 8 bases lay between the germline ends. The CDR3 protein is CASSTNTYEQYF. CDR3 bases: TGTGCCAGTAGCACAAACACCTACGAGCAGTACTTC.

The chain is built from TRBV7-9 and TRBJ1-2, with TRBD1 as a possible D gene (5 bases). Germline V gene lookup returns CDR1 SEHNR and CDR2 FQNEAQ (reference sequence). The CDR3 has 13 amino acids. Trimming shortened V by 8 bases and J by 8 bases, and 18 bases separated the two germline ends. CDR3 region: CASGQQEGSGYTF. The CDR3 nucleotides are TGTGCCAGCGGACAACAGGAGGGAAGCGGCTACACCTTC.

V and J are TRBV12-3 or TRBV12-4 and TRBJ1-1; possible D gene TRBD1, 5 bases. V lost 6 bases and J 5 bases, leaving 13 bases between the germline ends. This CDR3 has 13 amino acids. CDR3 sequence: CASSLTGLTEAFF. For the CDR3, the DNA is TGTGCCAGCAGCTTAACAGGATTGACTGAAGCTTTCTTT.

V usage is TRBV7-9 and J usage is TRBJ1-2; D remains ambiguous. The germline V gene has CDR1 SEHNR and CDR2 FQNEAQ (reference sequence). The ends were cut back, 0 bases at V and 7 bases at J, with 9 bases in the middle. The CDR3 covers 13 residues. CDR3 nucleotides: TGTGCCAGCAGCTTAGCGTCGGGGAGTGGCTACACCTTC. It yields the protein CASSLASGSGYTF.

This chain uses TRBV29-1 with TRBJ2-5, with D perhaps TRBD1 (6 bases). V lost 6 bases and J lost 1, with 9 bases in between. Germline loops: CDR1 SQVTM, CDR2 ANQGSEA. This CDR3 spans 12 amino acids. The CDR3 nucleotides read TGCAGCGTCGGACAGATCCAAGAGACCCAGTACTTC. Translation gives CSVGQIQETQYF.

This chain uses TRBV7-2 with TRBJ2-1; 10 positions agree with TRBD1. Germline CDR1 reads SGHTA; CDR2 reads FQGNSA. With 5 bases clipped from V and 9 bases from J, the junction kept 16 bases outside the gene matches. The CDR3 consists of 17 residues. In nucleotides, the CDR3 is TGTGCCAGCAGCCTAATTCCGGGACAGGGGAAGGGGAGTGAGCAGTTCTTC. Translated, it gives CASSLIPGQGKGSEQFF.